The present T cell receptor beta chain was sequenced within a study of blood T cell repertoires in COVID-19. Produced via immunoSEQ multiplex PCR; TCRdb's table is partial and in-frame only. The sample records approximately 270,000 clones, around nine tenths being singletons. The clonotype was recovered from an older man with acute or convalescent COVID-19. The sequenced sample was peripheral blood.

DNA for the CDR3: TGTGCTATTATGCCAGAATATGGGAACACTGAAGCTTTCTTT. As protein: CAIMPEYGNTEAFF. This chain uses TRBV28 with TRBJ1-1; D gene uncertain. In germline, CDR1 is MDHEN, CDR2 SYDVKM. This CDR3 has 14 amino acids. The full variable domain, in which reference TRBV28 and TRBJ1-1 provide the parts outside the CDR3, is DVKVTQSSRYLVKRTGEKVFLECVQDMDHENMFWYRQDPGLGLRLIYFSYDVKMKEKGDIPEGYSVSREKKERFSLILESASTNQTSMYLCAIMPEYGNTEAFFGQGTRLTVV.